The present TCR beta chain was sequenced within a study of blood T cell repertoires in COVID-19. Overall study: The United States, Italy and Spain provided the acute and convalescent COVID-19 samples. PBMCs, B-cell-depleted T cells, or T cells provided the cDNA or gDNA that made up the material.

This CDR3 comprises 15 residues. V was cut by 1 base and J by 7 bases, with 14 bases left in between. Germline values: CDR1 SGHTA, CDR2 FQGNSA. Original handling: From reference gene primer amplification, estimates of nucleated cell counts were derived. The repertoire was sequenced with immunoSEQ multiplex PCR; TCRdb's copy has only in-frame clones and lacks some. V and J calls and clone size are as listed in that table; D and trimming were resolved from the DNA. Here the sample spans approximately 85,000 clones, less than 95% being singletons. The TCR originated in a woman aged 45-65 years in a cohort sampled during active COVID-19. The sequencing input was peripheral blood. The gene calls are TRBV7-2 and TRBJ1-5; TRBD1 is a possible D gene (6 bases). CDR3 sequence reads: CASSLEVTGWQPQHF. The CDR3 DNA reads as TGTGCCAGCAGCTTAGAGGTCACAGGGTGGCAGCCCCAGCATTTT.